Reported below is one TCR beta chain. Its antigen remains unknown. The data originate from a study of cytomegalovirus exposure and HLA in healthy donors. Study-level findings and limits: Differences between HLA loci emerged in a later analysis of TCR association rates, with DRB1 most and HLA-C fewest.

This CDR3 comprises 14 residues. The V segment lost 7 bases and the J segment 5 bases; nucleotides outside the gene matches: 7. Per germline, CDR1 MDHEN and CDR2 SYDVKM. The PCR employed 60 Vbeta primers together with 13 Jbeta primers. Per the study methods: Unique TCR beta chains totaled some 78 million in a later count, with around 12 million of them shared. Assay: immunoSEQ multiplex PCR; the TCRdb copy retains only in-frame clones and omits some. For V, J and clone size, that table is used; D and trimming come from the DNA. The sample carries about 140,000 clones, more than 70% recorded once. Donors in the study were healthy people who gave bone marrow.

The TCR comes from a man aged 35 to 55 in good health and CMV-seronegative. The sample was PBMCs. The V call is TRBV28, the J call TRBJ2-5; 10 nucleotides align to TRBD2. The CDR3 DNA reads as TGTGCCAGCAACCCTAGCGGGAGTATGGAGACCCAGTACTTC. Residues: CASNPSGSMETQYF.